Listed here are 23 T cell receptor beta chains from one sample, sequenced in a study of cytomegalovirus exposure and HLA in healthy donors (dated by TCRdb to the late 2010s). The library was obtained by the immunoSEQ multiplex PCR assay. For the multiplex PCR, a mixture combining 60 forward primers for TCR Vbeta segments and 13 reverse primers for TCR Jbeta segments was used. TCRdb holds this immuneACCESS table with in-frame rearrangements only. Some clones are missing; in checked studies, unresolved V genes explain under half, and the rest has no known cause. This sample's table carries some 72,000 clones. Roughly 0.8% of the sample rests with the top ten. Sequencing was carried out using PBMCs. These receptor sequences come from a boy between 10 and 17 years old in good health and CMV-seronegative.

The V gene is TRBV4-1, the J gene TRBJ2-1, with 13 bases lining up with TRBD2. This CDR3 contains 15 residues. V lost 5 bases and J lost 10; bases outside the gene matches: 8. The germline V gene has CDR1 MGHRA and CDR2 YSYEKL. The CDR3 spells CASSVTSGGAEEQFF. CDR3 DNA sequence: TGCGCCAGCAGCGTTACTAGCGGGGGGGCAGAAGAGCAGTTCTTC.

This chain connects TRBV19 to TRBJ1-1; 9 bases fit TRBD1. Trimming removed 6 bases from V and 1 base from J; junction bases left unmatched: 3. Germline V gives CDR1 LNHDA, CDR2 SQIVND (reference sequence). The CDR3 length is 14 residues. In DNA, the CDR3 is TGTGCCAGTAGGAAGGGACAGGGGAACACTGAAGCTTTCTTT. It is translated as CASRKGQGNTEAFF. The full variable domain, with the rest looked up from reference TRBV19 and TRBJ1-1, is DGGITQSPKYLFRKEGQNVTLSCEQNLNHDAMYWYRQDPGQGLRLIYYSQIVNDFQKGDIAEGYSVSREKKESFPLTVTSAQKNPTAFYLCASRKGQGNTEAFFGQGTRLTVV.

This chain connects TRBV29-1 to TRBJ2-7; TRBD1 agrees at 9 bases. The CDR3 is made up of 13 amino acids. Trimming removed 3 bases from V and 5 bases from J; junction bases left unmatched: 5. Germline V gene data show CDR1 as SQVTM and CDR2 as ANQGSEA. The CDR3 DNA reads as TGCAGCGTTGAGACAGGGGGGGCCCACGAGCAGTACTTC. It encodes CSVETGGAHEQYF.

The chain has TRBV7-2 and TRBJ1-5, with D possibly being TRBD1 (5 bases). V lost 1 base and J lost 0, with 13 bases in between. Germline CDR1 is SGHTA and CDR2 is FQGNSA. The CDR3 consists of 17 residues. CDR3 nucleotide sequence: TGTGCCAGCAGCTTAGATCCAGGGTCTTATAGCAATCAGCCCCAGCATTTT. This translates into CASSLDPGSYSNQPQHF.

The V call is TRBV5-1, the J call TRBJ2-1; a possible D gene is TRBD2 (6 bases). Trimming left V 0 bases short and J 3 bases short, with 13 bases between. Germline assignment: CDR1 SGHRS and CDR2 YFSETQ. The CDR3 is 16 amino acids. The CDR3 coding sequence is TGCGCCAGCAGCTTGGTGGCTCTAGCGAGCTACAATGAGCAGTTCTTC. This gives the protein CASSLVALASYNEQFF.

The chain has TRBV7-3 and TRBJ2-2; D possibly corresponds to TRBD1 (5 bases). Trimming pared 0 bases from V and 4 bases from J, leaving 9 bases between. Germline CDR1 SGHTA, CDR2 FQGTGA. This CDR3 is built from 15 residues. The CDR3, as DNA: TGTGCCAGCAGCTTAACCCAGGGTACCACCGGGGAGCTGTTTTTT. This gives the protein CASSLTQGTTGELFF.

The chain has TRBV30 and TRBJ2-1; 7 positions agree with TRBD2. The V gene end was trimmed by 2 bases and the J gene end by 0 bases; junction bases not matched to a gene: 4. CDR3 length: 15 residues. CDR1 and CDR2 (germline): GTSNPN, SVGIG (reference sequence). Written as DNA, the CDR3 is TGTGCCTGGAGTACTAGCGAAGACTCCTACAATGAGCAGTTCTTC. Translated: CAWSTSEDSYNEQFF.

This chain connects TRBV13 to TRBJ1-5, with D maybe TRBD1 (6 bases). Germline CDR1 and CDR2: PRHDT and FYEKMQ (reference sequence). Trimming removed 3 bases from V and 4 bases from J, with 10 bases in between. This CDR3 is built from 14 residues. The CDR3 nucleotides read TGTGCCAGCAGCTTGGGACACAAAAATCAGCCCCAGCATTTT. Translated, it gives CASSLGHKNQPQHF.

V is TRBV27 and J is TRBJ1-3; D not certain. The germline V gene has CDR1 MNHEY and CDR2 SMNVEV (reference sequence). Trimming pared 8 bases from V and 1 base from J, leaving 12 bases between. CDR3 length: 14 amino acids. In DNA, the CDR3 is TGTGCCAGCCGAGCGGGGATATCTGGAAACACCATATATTTT. Its protein is CASRAGISGNTIYF.

This chain connects TRBV9 to TRBJ2-3; 7 nucleotides line up with TRBD2. The CDR3 covers 15 residues. Trimming removed 3 bases from V and 4 bases from J; junction bases left unmatched: 8. From germline, CDR1 is SGDLS and CDR2 YYNGEE. For the CDR3, the DNA is TGTGCCAGCAGCGACGGGACTAAGTCATCAGATACGCAGTATTTT. Its translation: CASSDGTKSSDTQYF. The full variable domain, its missing parts supplied by reference TRBV9 and TRBJ2-3, is DSGVTQTPKHLITATGQRVTLRCSPRSGDLSVYWYQQSLDQGLQFLIQYYNGEERAKGNILERFSAQQFPDLHSELNLSSLELGDSALYFCASSDGTKSSDTQYFGPGTRLTVL.

The chain joins TRBV14 to TRBJ2-7; 7 bases are shared with TRBD1. This CDR3 is built from 15 residues. V was pared by 4 bases and J by 2 bases, with 8 bases of the junction left unmatched. Germline V CDR1 and CDR2: SGHDN, FVKESK. CDR3 coding DNA: TGTGCCAGCAGCCCCCTGTGGGACAGTACCTACGAGCAGTACTTC. Encoded protein: CASSPLWDSTYEQYF.

V is TRBV13 and J is TRBJ1-1; 8 bases align to TRBD1. Germline V CDR1 and CDR2: PRHDT, FYEKMQ (reference sequence). The CDR3 spans 16 residues. The V segment lost 5 bases and the J segment 2 bases; nucleotides outside the gene matches: 10. DNA of the CDR3: TGTGCCAGCAGCCCTCTACCAGGACAGGGAAACACTGAAGCTTTCTTT. This translates into CASSPLPGQGNTEAFF.

The J gene is TRBJ2-3, the V gene TRBV6-5; 8 bases map to TRBD2. The CDR3 runs 15 residues. V dropped 6 bases and J dropped 0; count of bases not matched to a gene: 5. The germline V gene encodes CDR1 MNHEY and CDR2 SVGAGI. The CDR3 nucleotides are TGTGCCAGCAGGTTTAGCGGGGCTAGCACAGATACGCAGTATTTT. Protein: CASRFSGASTDTQYF.

The V call is TRBV7-9, the J call TRBJ1-6, with 9 bases lining up with TRBD1. Germline CDR1 reads SEHNR; CDR2 reads FQNEAQ (reference sequence). The J segment lost 10 bases and the V segment lost 8 bases, leaving 6 bases of the junction unmatched. There are 13 residues in the CDR3. Here the CDR3 DNA reads TGTGCCAGCGGGACAGGGTCATCCTCACCCCTCCACTTT. Translated: CASGTGSSSPLHF.

As DNA, the CDR3 is TGCGCCAGCAGCGCTTCGACAGGGGCTGGAAACACCATATATTTT. Its protein product is CASSASTGAGNTIYF. V gene TRBV5-1 combines with J gene TRBJ1-3, with 8 bases matching TRBD1. The CDR3 runs 15 residues. The J segment lost 2 bases and the V segment lost 4 bases, leaving 5 bases of the junction unmatched. Germline CDR1 reads SGHRS; CDR2 reads YFSETQ.

The CDR3 loop reads CASSQDPPSGIRTDTQYF. The CDR3 DNA is TGCGCCAGCAGCCAAGATCCCCCTAGCGGGATCCGCACAGATACGCAGTATTTT. The V and J genes are TRBV4-1 and TRBJ2-3, with 9 positions matching TRBD2. Unmatched junction bases numbered 8, after V lost 0 bases and J lost 1 base. Germline CDR1 and CDR2: MGHRA and YSYEKL. CDR3 length: 18 amino acids.

V usage is TRBV27 and J usage is TRBJ2-1; 12 nucleotides align to TRBD2. There are 16 residues in the CDR3. V was clipped by 3 bases and J by 4 bases; unmatched bases: 4. The germline CDR1 and CDR2 sequences are MNHEY and SMNVEV (reference sequence). Written as DNA, the CDR3 is TGTGCCAGCAGTTTGGGAGGACTAGCGGGGTACAATGAGCAGTTCTTC. Its protein is CASSLGGLAGYNEQFF.

V and J are TRBV13 and TRBJ2-7, with 8 nucleotides matching TRBD2. V lost 5 bases, J lost 2 bases, and 5 bases stayed unmatched. CDR1 is PRHDT and CDR2 is FYEKMQ in the germline V gene (reference sequence). CDR3 length: 14 amino acids. This chain's CDR3 is CASSRREATYEQYF. In DNA, the CDR3 is TGTGCCAGCAGCCGGCGGGAGGCAACCTACGAGCAGTACTTC.

This sequence joins TRBV5-1 and TRBJ2-1; TRBD2 aligns across 8 bases. CDR3 length: 12 amino acids. Germline V CDR1 and CDR2: SGHRS, YFSETQ. J was trimmed by 9 bases and V by 5 bases; bases with no gene match: 4. The CDR3 DNA sequence: TGCGCCAGCAGATCCACTAGCGGTGAGCAGTTCTTC. Protein product: CASRSTSGEQFF. The variable domain in full, completed from reference TRBV5-1 and TRBJ2-1, reads KAGVTQTPRYLIKTRGQQVTLSCSPISGHRSVSWYQQTPGQGLQFLFEYFSETQRNKGNFPGRFSGRQFSNSRSEMNVSTLELGDSALYLCASRSTSGEQFFGPGTRLTVL.

The rearrangement uses TRBV9 and TRBJ2-5; unclear D gene. Trimming removed 0 bases from V and 0 bases from J, with 6 bases in between. Germline CDR1 reads SGDLS; CDR2 reads YYNGEE. The CDR3 contains 14 residues. The CDR3 reads CASSVDNYQETQYF. The CDR3, as DNA: TGTGCCAGCAGCGTAGATAACTACCAAGAGACCCAGTACTTC.

This rearrangement joins TRBV7-3 to TRBJ2-1, with 14 positions matching TRBD2. The V and J ends lost 4 bases and 4 bases, in that order; junction bases with no gene match: 9. The CDR3 extends over 18 amino acids. Germline V gene sequence: CDR1 SGHTA, CDR2 FQGTGA. CDR3 sequence (DNA): TGTGCCAGCAGCTCCGGGACTAGCGGGAGTTTAGAGTACAATGAGCAGTTCTTC. Its translation is CASSSGTSGSLEYNEQFF.

The chain links TRBV6-1 to TRBJ2-1; 8 nucleotides agree with TRBD2. The CDR3 sequence is 16 residues long. V shed 1 base and J 5 bases; nucleotides not matched to a gene: 7. Germline-derived CDR1 and CDR2 are MNHNS and SASEGT. The CDR3 loop reads CASSEELRGAHNEQFF. The CDR3 DNA is TGTGCCAGCAGTGAAGAATTGCGGGGGGCCCACAATGAGCAGTTCTTC.

The gene calls are TRBV11-3 and TRBJ2-5; 11 bases align to TRBD2. The CDR3 runs 16 residues. With V trimmed by 2 bases and J by 2 bases, 4 bases remained unmatched. Germline V gene data show CDR1 as SGHNT and CDR2 as YENEEA. In DNA form, the CDR3 reads TGTGCCAGCAGCTTAAAACTAGCGGGAGATCAAGAGACCCAGTACTTC. Translated: CASSLKLAGDQETQYF.